This T cell receptor (beta chain) came from a study of cytomegalovirus exposure and HLA in healthy donors. The primer mix had 60 Vbeta and 13 Jbeta primers. Data came from immunoSEQ multiplex PCR; TCRdb stores just in-frame clones and leaves some out. The sample lists over 110,000 clones, around 78% occurring once. This clone has a single count. The antigen is unknown. Study results and limitations: Most TCR sequences showed up rarely, but some public TCRs showed up in many donors.

V lost 3 bases and J lost 8; bases outside the gene matches: 10. Per the germline V gene, CDR1 is SGHRS and CDR2 is YFSETQ. The CDR3 loop spans 16 amino acids. Sequencing was done on a sample of PBMCs. The chain couples TRBV5-1 to TRBJ1-4; TRBD1 matches at 10 bases. The sequence was collected from a woman between 18 and 29 years old in good health and CMV-seropositive. CDR3 in amino acids: CASSSTWTGGNEKLFF. CDR3 nucleotide sequence: TGCGCCAGCAGCTCAACCTGGACAGGGGGAAACGAAAAACTGTTTTTT.